One and the same sample provided the 4 T cell receptor beta chains below, sequenced in a study of T cell repertoires and Cas9 in healthy adults. Sequencing was performed with immunoSEQ multiplex PCR; in TCRdb, only in-frame clones are kept and a portion is missing. The sample includes 20,000 to 25,000 clones, about nine tenths seen only once; the top ten take 0.6% to 0.8%. Sequencing was carried out using CD4+ effector T cells (CD127+, CD25-, CD137-, CD154-) from PBMCs; culture status not recorded. The receptors were gathered from a human donor in good health.

The sample holds a few counts of this clone. The rearrangement uses TRBV19 and TRBJ2-1; D is unresolved. The ends were cut back, 5 bases at V and 7 bases at J, with 6 bases in the middle. Germline V gene lookup returns CDR1 LNHDA and CDR2 SQIVND (reference sequence). The CDR3 length is 11 residues. The CDR3 DNA follows: TGTGCCAGTAGTGATAGAAATGAGCAGTTCTTC. Amino acids: CASSDRNEQFF.

The chain is built from TRBV5-1 and TRBJ1-1; 8 positions agree with TRBD1. Per germline, CDR1 SGHRS and CDR2 YFSETQ. With V trimmed by 3 bases and J by 4 bases, 2 bases remained unmatched. CDR3 length: 13 residues. This CDR3 reads CASSSTGGTEAFF. CDR3 sequence (DNA): TGCGCCAGCAGCTCTACAGGGGGCACTGAAGCTTTCTTT.

The chain carries TRBV2 and TRBJ1-1; no reliable D call. Germline CDR1 reads SNHLY; CDR2 reads FYNNEI. The CDR3 length is 13 residues. V was clipped by 7 bases and J by 2 bases, with 11 bases between them. CDR3 in DNA: TGTGCCAGCATGTACACATCAAACACTGAAGCTTTCTTT. Protein sequence: CASMYTSNTEAFF.

The chain has TRBV2 and TRBJ2-1; D gene ambiguous. This CDR3 is 13 amino acids long. In germline, CDR1 is SNHLY, CDR2 FYNNEI. Trimming took off 10 bases at V and 4 bases at J, with 14 bases between the two ends. CDR3 nucleotides: TGTGCCACCCTGCCAGGTACATACAATGAGCAGTTCTTC. It is translated as CATLPGTYNEQFF.